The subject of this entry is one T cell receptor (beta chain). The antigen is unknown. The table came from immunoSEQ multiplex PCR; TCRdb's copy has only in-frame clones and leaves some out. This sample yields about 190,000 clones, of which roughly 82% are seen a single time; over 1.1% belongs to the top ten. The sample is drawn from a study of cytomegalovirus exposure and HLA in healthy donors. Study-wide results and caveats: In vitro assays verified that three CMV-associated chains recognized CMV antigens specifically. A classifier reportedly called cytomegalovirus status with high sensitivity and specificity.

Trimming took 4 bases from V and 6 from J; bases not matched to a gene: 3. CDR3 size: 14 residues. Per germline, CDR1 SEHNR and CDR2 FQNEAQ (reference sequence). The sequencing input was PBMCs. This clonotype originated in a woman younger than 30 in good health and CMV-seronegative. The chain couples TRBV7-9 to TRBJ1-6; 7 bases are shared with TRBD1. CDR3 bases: TGTGCCAGCAGCTCTGGACAGGTTAATTCACCCCTCCACTTT. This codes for CASSSGQVNSPLHF.